The rows below give T cell receptor beta chains drawn from one sample of a study of blood T cell repertoires in COVID-19. TCRdb keeps only in-frame clones here, not all; method: immunoSEQ multiplex PCR. This sample has some 74,000 clones, with approximately 83% found just once. Sequencing was carried out using peripheral blood. The receptors were sampled from a man older than 75 with acute or convalescent COVID-19. Each CDR3 is given with its conserved first and last residue. The D gene is left open where the match is weak. Size is omitted from some rows. Given values are once, few, many or a class for expanded clones.

.	TRBJ1-4	TRBV9	.	TGTGCCAGCAGCCCGGGGGACGGAGAAAAACTGTTTTTT	CASSPGDGEKLFF
TRBD1	TRBJ1-5	TRBV6-5	.	TGTGCCAGCAGTAGCCGGGACAGGGACAATCAGCCCCAGCATTTT	CASSSRDRDNQPQHF
TRBD2	TRBJ2-5	TRBV28	.	TGTGCCAGCAGAGATTCAGCGGGAAACCAAGAGACCCAGTACTTC	CASRDSAGNQETQYF
TRBD1	TRBJ1-2	TRBV18	.	TGTGCCAGCTCACCAGGGGTGACAGGGGACGGCTACACCTTC	CASSPGVTGDGYTF
TRBD1	TRBJ2-3	TRBV24-1	.	TGTGCCACCAGTGATTTGCGGGGACAGGGAACAGATACGCAGTATTTT	CATSDLRGQGTDTQYF
.	TRBJ2-7	TRBV5-4	.	TGTGCCAGCAGCTTGGTATCTCGGTCCTACGAGCAGTACTTC	CASSLVSRSYEQYF
.	TRBJ1-6	TRBV10-3	.	TGTGCCATCAGAAGAGAGGAGCATTTTAATTCACCCCTCCACTTT	CAIRREEHFNSPLHF
TRBD1	TRBJ1-3	TRBV4-1	.	TGCGCCAGCAGCCAAGAGGAGACAGGGGCTAGAAACACCATATATTTT	CASSQEETGARNTIYF
TRBD1	TRBJ1-2	TRBV7-2	.	TGTGCCAGCAGCACCGGGACAGGGGTTAATGGCTACACCTTC	CASSTGTGVNGYTF
.	TRBJ1-5	TRBV6-2/TRBV6-3	.	TGTGCCAGCAGTTACGACCCCGGGAGTAGCAATCAGCCCCAGCATTTT	CASSYDPGSSNQPQHF
TRBD2	TRBJ2-7	TRBV7-2	.	TGTGCCAGCAGCCCGACTAGCCGAATCTACGAGCAGTACTTC	CASSPTSRIYEQYF
.	TRBJ2-1	TRBV12-3/TRBV12-4	.	TGTGCCAGCAGTTTAACAGGGAGTGAGCAGTTCTTC	CASSLTGSEQFF
TRBD1	TRBJ2-5	TRBV27	.	TGTGCCAGCAGTTTACGAACAGGGGCAGAGACCCAGTACTTC	CASSLRTGAETQYF
.	TRBJ1-3	TRBV25-1	.	TGTGCCAGCAGCGACCCGGGGGGTAAAACTGGAAACACCATATATTTT	CASSDPGGKTGNTIYF
TRBD2	TRBJ2-1	TRBV7-8	.	TGTGCCAGCAGCTTAGACCTAGCGGGAGTACATGAGCAGTTCTTC	CASSLDLAGVHEQFF
.	TRBJ2-7	TRBV9	.	TGTGCCAGCAGCGTAGCGGCAGGGCCCAACGAGCAGTACTTC	CASSVAAGPNEQYF
TRBD1	TRBJ1-2	TRBV4-1	.	TGCGCCAGCAGCCAGCCCGGGACAGGGCGCGGCTACACCTTC	CASSQPGTGRGYTF
TRBD2	TRBJ2-4	TRBV14	.	TGTGCCAGCAGCCCCCGGGAGGTCCGTGGAAACATTCAGTACTTC	CASSPREVRGNIQYF
TRBD1	TRBJ1-2	TRBV2	.	TGTGCCAGCAGTGAACAGGGGGCGCAGGGCTACACCTTC	CASSEQGAQGYTF
.	TRBJ1-3	TRBV2	.	TGTGCCAGCAGTGAACTGACAGGAAACACCATATATTTT	CASSELTGNTIYF
.	TRBJ1-3	TRBV4-1	.	TGCGCCAGCAGGAGGTCGTTGGGGGCCGTTTTGGTTTCTGGAAACACCATATATTTT	CASRRSLGAVLVSGNTIYF
.	TRBJ1-5	TRBV18	.	TGTGCCAGCTCACTGTACAGGGATGGAAATCAGCCCCAGCATTTT	CASSLYRDGNQPQHF
TRBD1	TRBJ1-2	TRBV12-3/TRBV12-4	.	TGTGCCAGCAGTTTACCGACAGGGGACTACACCTTC	CASSLPTGDYTF
.	TRBJ1-2	TRBV19	.	TGTGCCAGTAGTATCCGGGGGGCTGCTGGCTACACCTTC	CASSIRGAAGYTF
.	TRBJ2-2	TRBV19	.	TGTGCCAGTAGGGGGGGGCGATGGACCGGGGAGCTGTTTTTT	CASRGGRWTGELFF
.	TRBJ1-5	TRBV4-1	.	TGCGCCAGCAGCCAATTTCGCGCTCAGCCCCAGCATTTT	CASSQFRAQPQHF
TRBD1	TRBJ1-2	TRBV18	.	TGTGCCAGCTCACCACTCGACAGGGGGAATGGCTACACCTTC	CASSPLDRGNGYTF
.	TRBJ1-4	TRBV7-9	.	TGTGCCAGCAGCTCCTACAGGGCTACTAATGAAAAACTGTTTTTT	CASSSYRATNEKLFF
TRBD1	TRBJ1-4	TRBV11-2	.	TGTGCCAGCAGCTTAGGAGGGGGCACTCGGATTTGGAAACTGTTTTTT	CASSLGGGTRIWKLFF
.	TRBJ2-7	TRBV5-1	.	TGCGCCAGCAGTAAAGGGTGGGACTCCCTTGCCCCCTACGAGCAGTACTTC	CASSKGWDSLAPYEQYF
.	TRBJ1-5	TRBV15	.	TGTGCCACCAGCAGAGATCGAGGGCATCAGCCCCAGCATTTT	CATSRDRGHQPQHF
TRBD1	TRBJ1-5	TRBV18	.	TGTGCCAGCTCACCGGCGGGACAGGGCCTCAAGCCCCAGCATTTT	CASSPAGQGLKPQHF
TRBD2	TRBJ2-5	TRBV4-3	.	TGCGCCAGCAGCCGACAGACTAGCGGGGCCCAAGAGACCCAGTACTTC	CASSRQTSGAQETQYF
TRBD1	TRBJ2-7	TRBV7-2	few	TGTGCCAGCAGCTTCTCGGGACAGGGGCTCCCCTACGAGCAGTACTTC	CASSFSGQGLPYEQYF
TRBD2	TRBJ2-7	TRBV19	.	TGTGCCAGTAGTGGGGGGGTCTACGAGCAGTACTTC	CASSGGVYEQYF
.	TRBJ1-5	TRBV18	.	TGTGCCAGCTCGCAACAGGGTAATCAGCCCCAGCATTTT	CASSQQGNQPQHF
.	TRBJ1-5	TRBV6-5	.	TGTGCCAGCAGCGTACAGGGAAGTAGCAATCAGCCCCAGCATTTT	CASSVQGSSNQPQHF
TRBD1	TRBJ1-1	TRBV27	.	TGTGCCAGTAGAGAGGACAGGGGACGATACACTGAAGCTTTCTTT	CASREDRGRYTEAFF
TRBD1	TRBJ1-5	TRBV18	.	TGTGCCAGCTCATCAGGACAGGGGAATCAGCCCCAGCATTTT	CASSSGQGNQPQHF
.	TRBJ2-5	TRBV7-2	.	TGTGCCAGCAGCTTAGACGCGGGAACCCAGTACTTC	CASSLDAGTQYF
.	TRBJ1-6	TRBV30	.	TGTGCCTGGAGTGTGGGACACCAGAATTCACCCCTCCACTTT	CAWSVGHQNSPLHF
.	TRBJ1-6	TRBV27	.	TGTGCCAGCTCGCCGAGCTCCTATAATTCACCCCTCCACTTT	CASSPSSYNSPLHF